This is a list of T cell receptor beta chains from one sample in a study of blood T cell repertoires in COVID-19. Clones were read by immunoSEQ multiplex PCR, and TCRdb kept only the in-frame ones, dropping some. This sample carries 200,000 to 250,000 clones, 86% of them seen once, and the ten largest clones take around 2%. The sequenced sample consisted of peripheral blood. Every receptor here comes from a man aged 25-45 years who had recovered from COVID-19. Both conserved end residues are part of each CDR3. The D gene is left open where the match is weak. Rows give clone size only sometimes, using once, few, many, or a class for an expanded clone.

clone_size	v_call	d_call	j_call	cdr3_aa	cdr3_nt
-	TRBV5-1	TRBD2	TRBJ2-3	CASSSLAGGTDTQYF	TGCGCCAGCAGCTCTTTAGCGGGGGGCACAGATACGCAGTATTTT
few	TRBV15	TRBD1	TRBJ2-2	CATSPGGAAGELFF	TGTGCCACCAGCCCAGGGGGCGCAGCCGGGGAGCTGTTTTTT
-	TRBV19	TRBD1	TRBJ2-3	CASSFLRGRDRDFADTQYF	TGTGCCAGTAGTTTCCTTAGGGGACGGGACAGGGACTTTGCCGATACGCAGTATTTT
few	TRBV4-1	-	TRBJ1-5	CASSQELANQPQHF	TGCGCCAGCAGCCAAGAGTTGGCTAATCAGCCCCAGCATTTT
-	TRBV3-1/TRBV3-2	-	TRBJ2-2	CASSQDGRYGELFF	TGTGCCAGCAGCCAAGACGGGAGATACGGGGAGCTGTTTTTT
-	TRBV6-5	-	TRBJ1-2	CASSYGQLNYGYTF	TGTGCCAGCAGTTATGGACAGCTTAACTATGGCTACACCTTC
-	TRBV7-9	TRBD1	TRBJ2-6	CASSLGRDSTSGANVLTF	TGTGCCAGCAGCTTAGGCCGGGACAGTACCTCTGGGGCCAACGTCCTGACTTTC
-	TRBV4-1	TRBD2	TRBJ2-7	CASSQDRGLAGGRRGVYEQYF	TGCGCCAGCAGCCAAGATCGAGGTCTAGCGGGGGGCCGCCGGGGGGTATACGAGCAGTACTTC
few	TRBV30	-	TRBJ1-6	CAWSVGQGSYNSPLHF	TGTGCCTGGAGTGTTGGTCAGGGATCCTATAATTCACCCCTCCACTTT
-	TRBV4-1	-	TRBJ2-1	CASSQFGQINEQFF	TGCGCCAGCAGCCAATTCGGACAGATCAATGAGCAGTTCTTC
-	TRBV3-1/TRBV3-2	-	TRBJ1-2	CASSQDRVFGPGLYGYTF	TGTGCCAGCAGCCAAGATCGGGTCTTCGGTCCCGGTCTTTATGGCTACACCTTC
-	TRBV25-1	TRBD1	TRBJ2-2	CASSESRGPGGELFF	TGTGCCAGCAGTGAATCTAGGGGGCCGGGCGGGGAGCTGTTTTTT
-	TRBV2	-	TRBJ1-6	CASSESTDSAAEGSPLHF	TGTGCCAGCAGTGAATCGACCGACAGCGCCGCGGAGGGTTCACCCCTCCACTTT
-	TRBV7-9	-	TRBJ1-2	CASSLAGGYGYTF	TGTGCCAGCAGCTTAGCGGGGGGGTATGGCTACACCTTC
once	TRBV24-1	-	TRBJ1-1	CATSDPRRENTEAFF	TGTGCCACCAGTGACCCTAGGCGGGAGAACACTGAAGCTTTCTTT
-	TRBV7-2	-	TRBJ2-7	CASSLEGPSYEQYF	TGTGCCAGCAGCTTAGAGGGGCCTTCCTACGAGCAGTACTTC
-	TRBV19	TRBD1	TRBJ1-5	CASSMPTGYSNQPQHF	TGTGCCAGTAGTATGCCGACAGGGTATAGCAATCAGCCCCAGCATTTT
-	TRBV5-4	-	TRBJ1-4	CASSVDLGSSEKLFF	TGTGCCAGCAGCGTCGACTTAGGCTCTTCCGAAAAACTGTTTTTT
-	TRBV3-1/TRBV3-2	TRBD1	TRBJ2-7	CASSQDKIGRGLYEQYF	TGTGCCAGCAGCCAAGATAAAATTGGCAGGGGGCTCTACGAGCAGTACTTC
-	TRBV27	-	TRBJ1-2	CASSLGARGYGYTF	TGTGCCAGCAGTCTCGGGGCCAGGGGCTATGGCTACACCTTC
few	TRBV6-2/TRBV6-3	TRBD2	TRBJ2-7	CASSRWTSLYEQYF	TGTGCCAGCAGTCGATGGACTAGCCTCTACGAGCAGTACTTC
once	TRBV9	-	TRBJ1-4	CASSVGGSLINEKLFF	TGTGCCAGCAGCGTAGGAGGAAGCTTAATCAATGAAAAACTGTTTTTT
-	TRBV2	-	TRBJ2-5	CASSETPLGGRGTQYF	TGTGCCAGCAGTGAAACCCCCTTGGGGGGTCGGGGGACCCAGTACTTC
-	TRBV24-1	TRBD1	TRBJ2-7	CATTGTEDPYEQYF	TGTGCCACCACCGGGACAGAGGACCCCTACGAGCAGTACTTC
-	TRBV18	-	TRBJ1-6	CASSPRQAEFSPLHF	TGTGCCAGCTCACCAAGACAGGCCGAGTTTTCGCCCCTCCACTTT
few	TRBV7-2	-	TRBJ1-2	CASSADSIGYTF	TGTGCCAGCAGCGCCGACAGTATCGGCTACACCTTC
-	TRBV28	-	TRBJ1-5	CASSLWRERENQPQHF	TGTGCCAGCAGTTTATGGCGGGAAAGGGAAAATCAGCCCCAGCATTTT
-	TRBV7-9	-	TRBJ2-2	CASSIRLGLAGELFF	TGTGCCAGCAGCATCCGACTAGGGTTAGCCGGGGAGCTGTTTTTT
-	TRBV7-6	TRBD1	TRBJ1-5	CASSSDQGARPQHF	TGTGCCAGCAGCTCCGATCAGGGGGCGAGGCCCCAGCATTTT
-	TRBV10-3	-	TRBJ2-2	CAISQGLDTGELFF	TGTGCCATCTCGCAGGGGCTGGACACCGGGGAGCTGTTTTTT
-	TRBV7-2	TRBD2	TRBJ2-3	CASSYGTSVGTDTQYF	TGTGCCAGCAGCTACGGGACTAGCGTGGGCACAGATACGCAGTATTTT
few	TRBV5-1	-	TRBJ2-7	CASSFLETEQYF	TGCGCCAGCAGCTTTTTAGAAACCGAGCAGTACTTC
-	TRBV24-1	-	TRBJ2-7	CATEAGAEQYF	TGTGCCACCGAGGCGGGGGCCGAGCAGTACTTC
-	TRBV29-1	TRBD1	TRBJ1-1	CSARGQGATEAFF	TGCAGCGCTAGGGGACAGGGGGCCACTGAAGCTTTCTTT
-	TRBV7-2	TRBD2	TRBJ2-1	CASSWGLNNEQFF	TGTGCCAGCAGCTGGGGACTAAACAATGAGCAGTTCTTC
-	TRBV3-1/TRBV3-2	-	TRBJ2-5	CASTTLFGSWETQYF	TGTGCCAGCACCACCTTGTTTGGCAGTTGGGAGACCCAGTACTTC
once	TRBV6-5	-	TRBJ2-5	CASRSDRGETQYF	TGTGCCAGCAGATCGGACAGAGGGGAGACCCAGTACTTC
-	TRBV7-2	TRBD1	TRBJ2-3	CASSLEGARTDTQYF	TGTGCCAGCAGCTTAGAGGGGGCCCGCACAGATACGCAGTATTTT
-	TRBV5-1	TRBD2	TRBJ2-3	CASSPGLVSTDTQYF	TGCGCCAGCAGCCCGGGACTAGTCAGTACAGATACGCAGTATTTT
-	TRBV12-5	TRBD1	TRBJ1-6	CASSPGDRGISPLHF	TGTGCTAGTTCCCCTGGGGACAGGGGTATATCACCCCTCCACTTT
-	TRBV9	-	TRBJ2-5	CASSVAPGEKETQYF	TGTGCCAGCAGCGTAGCTCCAGGGGAGAAAGAGACCCAGTACTTC
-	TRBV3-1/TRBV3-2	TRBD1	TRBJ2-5	CASSRQGAVETQYF	TGTGCCAGCAGCCGACAGGGGGCTGTTGAGACCCAGTACTTC
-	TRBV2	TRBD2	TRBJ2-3	CASGDSTSGTDTQYF	TGTGCCAGCGGGGATTCGACTAGCGGCACAGATACGCAGTATTTT
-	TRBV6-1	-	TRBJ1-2	CASSEAGAGAGYGYTF	TGTGCCAGCAGTGAAGCGGGGGCGGGGGCTGGCTATGGCTACACCTTC
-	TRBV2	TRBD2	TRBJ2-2	CASSVLAGETGELFF	TGTGCCAGCAGTGTGCTAGCGGGCGAGACCGGGGAGCTGTTTTTT
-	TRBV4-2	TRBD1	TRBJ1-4	CASSQSGTGTALGEKLFF	TGTGCCAGCAGCCAATCCGGGACAGGGACCGCGCTCGGAGAAAAACTGTTTTTT
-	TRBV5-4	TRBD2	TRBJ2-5	CASRPGLAGEAETQYF	TGTGCCAGCAGACCCGGACTAGCGGGGGAGGCAGAGACCCAGTACTTC
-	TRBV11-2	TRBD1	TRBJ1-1	CASSRQGFGAFF	TGTGCCAGCAGCCGACAGGGATTTGGGGCTTTCTTT
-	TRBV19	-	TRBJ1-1	CASSLSQADTLKAFF	TGTGCCAGTAGTCTAAGCCAAGCAGACACACTGAAAGCTTTCTTT